A single sample is the source of the 28 T cell receptor beta chains below, sequenced in a study of tumor-infiltrating lymphocytes in primary liver carcinoma. RNA isolated from unsorted whole blood supplied the blood RNA, with germline DNA also extracted. Reverse transcription of 450 to 500 ng total RNA with a constant-region primer produced TCR beta cDNA. The TCR beta library was amplified through three nested multiplex PCR rounds in a modified ARM-PCR procedure. TRBV1-TRBV30 forward primers paired with a C-beta reverse primer drove the first two PCR rounds, 10 cycles each. TCRdb re-derived calls from the multiplex PCR reads in MiXCR, one entry per CDR3 protein. Of about 210,000 distinct CDR3 sequences listed, less than 70% are singletons. Sequenced: peripheral blood. All receptors come from a woman aged 55-70 years with primary liver carcinoma and hepatitis B virus infection.

Remarks on this clonotype: An end of the junction does not agree with germline; a read error may underlie this. V and J are TRBV11-2 and TRBJ1-1; TRBD1 might be the D (6 bases). CDR1 is SGHAT and CDR2 is FQNNGV in the germline V gene. The CDR3 is 13 amino acids. In DNA form, the CDR3 reads TGTGCCCGCAGTTACAGGGATTGCACTGAAGCTTTCTTT. Translated, it gives CARSYRDCTEAFF. Combining the CDR3 with reference TRBV11-2 and TRBJ1-1 gives the whole variable domain EAGVAQSPRYKIIEKRQSVAFWCNPISGHATLYWYQQILGQGPKLLIQFQNNGVVDDSQLPKDRFSAERLKGVDSTLKIQPAKLEDSAVYLCARSYRDCTEAFFGQGTRLTVV.

Concerning this clonotype itself: One end of the junction varies from germline; a read error may be responsible. The chain carries TRBV12-3 or TRBV12-4 and TRBJ2-7, with TRBD1 matching over 7 bases. CDR3 length: 15 amino acids. The CDR3 spells CASSLGQGDLYKQYF. CDR3 sequence (DNA): TGTGCCAGCAGTTTAGGGCAGGGGGATTTATACAAGCAATACTTC.

A note on this clonotype: The CDR3 ends on some other residue instead of the conserved phenylalanine or tryptophan, so this is likely a read error. The chain carries TRBV11-2 and TRBJ1-5; D perhaps matches TRBD1 (6 bases). V was clipped by 5 bases and J by 5 bases, with 16 bases between them. Germline loops: CDR1 SGHAT, CDR2 FQNNGV. The CDR3 length is 15 residues. Here the CDR3 DNA reads TGTGCCAGCAGCGCCACCACAGGGTTCGATCAGCCCCAGCATTTA. It translates to CASSATTGFDQPQHL.

Worth noting for this clonotype: An end of the junction differs from the germline gene, which may be a read error. The CDR3 sequence is CASSRSEQNEKLSF. The CDR3 nucleotides read TGTGCCAGCAGCAGGTCAGAGCAGAATGAAAAACTGTCTTTT. V usage is TRBV6-5 and J usage is TRBJ1-4; D call uncertain. Germline-derived CDR1 and CDR2 are MNHEY and SVGAGI. There are 14 residues in the CDR3.

This clonotype was seen more than once but under ten times. The chain recombines TRBV5-1 with TRBJ2-3; the D is unclear. Trimming stripped 0 bases from V and 2 bases from J, with 4 bases between. The CDR3 covers 13 residues. Looked up from germline, CDR1 is SGHRS and CDR2 is YFSETQ. CDR3 bases: TGCGCCAGCAGCTTGGAGTACACAGATACGCAGTATTTT. This codes for CASSLEYTDTQYF.

Notes on this clonotype: Mismatch with germline at one junction end may stem from a read error. DNA of the CDR3: TGTGTCAGCAGTGACCCGGGAGGCTCTGCCTTCGAGCAGTACTTC. This sequence encodes CVSSDPGGSAFEQYF. This chain connects TRBV6-1 to TRBJ2-7, with TRBD2 matching over 7 bases. Per the germline V gene, CDR1 is MNHNS and CDR2 is SASEGT. This CDR3 is 15 amino acids long.

The rearrangement uses TRBV11-2 and TRBJ2-1, with D uncertain. CDR3 length: 15 amino acids. Trimming removed 3 bases at V and 0 bases at J, with 9 bases between. Germline V gives CDR1 SGHAT, CDR2 FQNNGV. The CDR3 coding sequence is TGTGCCAGCAGCTTCCGACGAAACTCCTACAATGAGCAGTTCTTC. Translated: CASSFRRNSYNEQFF.

This chain connects TRBV5-4 to TRBJ2-5; D is possibly TRBD2 (6 bases). Trimming left V 1 base short and J 4 bases short, with 11 bases between. The CDR3 extends over 14 amino acids. The germline gives CDR1 SGHNT, CDR2 YYREEE (reference sequence). The CDR3 DNA is TGTGCCAGCAGCTTGATGGGGGGAGGAGAGACCCAGTACTTC. Its translation is CASSLMGGGETQYF.

This clonotype was counted a single time. This may be a read error, as it is one base from a much larger clone. The genes are TRBV5-1 and TRBJ1-1; 9 nucleotides match TRBD1. V lost 4 bases to trimming and J lost 3 bases; unmatched junction nucleotides: 7. CDR3 length: 15 amino acids. Germline-derived CDR1 and CDR2 are SGHRS and YFSETQ. CDR3 in amino acids: CASSGDRVSYTEAFF. The CDR3 coding sequence is TGCGCCAGCAGCGGGGACAGGGTGAGTTACACTGAAGCTTTCTTT. The complete variable domain, with remaining parts taken from reference TRBV5-1 and TRBJ1-1, reads KAGVTQTPRYLIKTRGQQVTLSCSPISGHRSVSWYQQTPGQGLQFLFEYFSETQRNKGNFPGRFSGRQFSNSRSEMNVSTLELGDSALYLCASSGDRVSYTEAFFGQGTRLTVV.

The chain employs TRBV29-1 and TRBJ2-6; possibly TRBD1 for D (5 bases). V dropped 6 bases and J dropped 0 bases, with 6 bases sitting between them. Germline V gene sequence: CDR1 SQVTM, CDR2 ANQGSEA. There are 13 residues in the CDR3. In nucleotides, the CDR3 is TGCAGCGTAGACAGCTCTGGGGCCAACGTCCTGACTTTC. Its protein is CSVDSSGANVLTF.

As regards this clonotype: Being one base from a much bigger clone, this may be a read error. The CDR3 carries no conserved terminal phenylalanine or tryptophan, so it likely arises from a read error. The rearrangement joins TRBV4-1 to TRBJ2-5; tentatively, D is TRBD1 (6 bases). This CDR3 spans 16 amino acids. Trimming shortened V by 1 base and J by 3 bases, and 15 bases separated the two germline ends. Germline V gives CDR1 MGHRA, CDR2 YSYEKL. For the CDR3, the DNA is TGCGCCAGCAGCCAAGTATGGGCCAGGGGAAAAGAGACCCAGTACTCC. This translates into CASSQVWARGKETQYS.

The V call is TRBV5-5, the J call TRBJ1-2; D is unclear. The CDR3 totals 13 residues. Germline V gives CDR1 SGHKS, CDR2 YYEKEE (reference sequence). With 2 bases removed from V and 5 bases from J, the gap between germline ends came to 10 bases. The CDR3 DNA is TGTGCCAGCAGCTTACCGGGCGGATATGGCTACACCTTC. Translation: CASSLPGGYGYTF.

The sample holds one count of this clonotype. At one boundary the junction diverges from the germline segment, which might be a read error. The J gene is TRBJ1-6, the V gene TRBV11-2, with no clear D. In germline, CDR1 is SGHAT, CDR2 FQNNGV. The CDR3 is made up of 13 amino acids. The CDR3 protein is CPSSLDPNSTPHF. The CDR3 coding sequence is TGTCCCAGCAGCTTAGATCCTAATTCAACCCCCCACTTT. Filled out from reference TRBV11-2 and TRBJ1-6, the complete variable domain reads EAGVAQSPRYKIIEKRQSVAFWCNPISGHATLYWYQQILGQGPKLLIQFQNNGVVDDSQLPKDRFSAERLKGVDSTLKIQPAKLEDSAVYLCPSSLDPNSTPHFGNGTRLTVT.

This CDR3 is CASSSCGRAGETQYF. CDR3 DNA: TGTGCCAGCAGCTCCTGCGGGAGGGCCGGGGAGACCCAGTACTTC. The chain combines TRBV13 with TRBJ2-5, with 9 bases matching TRBD2. V lost 4 bases and J lost 5; bases outside the gene matches: 8. Germline V gene sequence: CDR1 PRHDT, CDR2 FYEKMQ (reference sequence). This CDR3 is 15 amino acids long.

In regard to this clonotype: A much larger clone lies a single base off, so this may be a read error. The V and J genes are TRBV6-1 and TRBJ2-7; D is undetermined. Germline V gene lookup returns CDR1 MNHNS and CDR2 SASEGT. The CDR3 has 14 amino acids. CDR3 nucleotides: TGTGCCAGCAGTGAACGCATTCCGAAGTACGAGCAGCACTTC. It is translated as CASSERIPKYEQHF.

At least ten counts were recorded for this clonotype. The chain employs TRBV6-6 and TRBJ2-7, with D uncertain. Trimming removed 0 bases at V and 2 bases at J, with 5 bases between. This CDR3 comprises 13 residues. Germline CDR1 is MNHNY and CDR2 is SVGAGI (reference sequence). The CDR3 DNA reads as TGTGCCAGCAGTTACTCCCGGGCCTACGAGCAGTACTTC. The encoded protein is CASSYSRAYEQYF.

This clonotype was observed a few times. V is TRBV6-1 and J is TRBJ2-1; no clear D gene. The CDR3 extends over 13 amino acids. The V end was cut by 2 bases, the J end by 3 bases, with 5 bases between. Germline CDR1 is MNHNS and CDR2 is SASEGT. In nucleotides, the CDR3 is TGTGCCAGCAGTGAAATTAACTACAATGAGCAGTTCTTC. Its protein is CASSEINYNEQFF.

This clonotype was seen a handful of times. Compared with germline, one end of the junction differs, possibly owing to a read error. The rearrangement links TRBV29-1 to TRBJ1-2; TRBD1 matches 8 bases. The CDR3 runs to 14 residues. Looked up from germline, CDR1 is SQVTM and CDR2 is ANQGSEA. The CDR3 nucleotides read TGCAGCGTTGAAGGCGGACAGGGACAATATGGCTACATCTTC. This codes for CSVEGGQGQYGYIF.

About this clonotype itself: At one end, the junction sequence differs from germline, possibly due to a read error. The chain's CDR3 is CAGSLPANYGYTF. CDR3 nucleotide sequence: TGTGCCGGCAGTTTACCCGCTAACTATGGCTACACCTTC. V gene TRBV12-3 or TRBV12-4 combines with J gene TRBJ1-2, with D uncertain. CDR3 length equals 13 residues.

This clonotype has a handful of counts. The chain links TRBV12-3 or TRBV12-4 to TRBJ2-7; the match to TRBD2 covers 11 bases. The CDR3 consists of 15 residues. V shed 5 bases and J 4 bases; nucleotides not matched to a gene: 7. In DNA form, the CDR3 reads TGTGCCAGCAGTGAACGTAGCGGGAGGGTTTACGAGCAGTACTTC. Amino acids: CASSERSGRVYEQYF.

The chain recombines TRBV4-1 with TRBJ1-5, with a weak D call TRBD1 (5 bases). The V gene lost 1 base and the J gene lost 4 bases, with 11 bases spanning the gap. The CDR3 covers 15 residues. The germline V gene encodes CDR1 MGHRA and CDR2 YSYEKL. Written as DNA, the CDR3 is TGCGCCAGCAGCCAAGTGGGGACTTTGAATCAGCCCCAGCATTTT. It yields the protein CASSQVGTLNQPQHF.

Notes on this clonotype: Compared with germline, one end of the junction differs, possibly owing to a read error. V gene TRBV6-6 combines with J gene TRBJ1-5; maybe TRBD1 (5 bases). The CDR3 extends over 15 amino acids. Germline V gene data show CDR1 as MNHNY and CDR2 as SVGAGI (reference sequence). CDR3 coding DNA: TGTGTCAGCGGCTCCGATAGCGGGGGACGCCAGCCCCAGCATTTT. Translated, it gives CVSGSDSGGRQPQHF.

The chain joins TRBV12-3 or TRBV12-4 to TRBJ2-7; TRBD2 is a possible D gene (6 bases). This CDR3 has 14 residues. The DNA of the CDR3 is TGTGTCGGCAGTTCCGGCCCCGGGGGTTACGAGCAGTACTTC. It translates to CVGSSGPGGYEQYF.

Points on this clonotype: The junction does not match germline at one end; this may be a read error. This chain connects TRBV11-2 to TRBJ2-7; D might be TRBD1 (6 bases). The germline V gene has CDR1 SGHAT and CDR2 FQNNGV. The CDR3 loop spans 16 amino acids. The CDR3 DNA reads as TGTGTCAGCACCAAGACAACTCTGGGGGCCAGGTACGAGCAGTACTTC. This gives the protein CVSTKTTLGARYEQYF.

For this clonotype: This may stem from a read error, because a much larger clone lies one nucleotide away. The chain uses TRBV29-1 and TRBJ2-2; D is possibly TRBD1 (6 bases). This CDR3 contains 15 residues. CDR1 SQVTM and CDR2 ANQGSEA come from the germline V gene. CDR3 residues: CSVGPGAGSTWELFF. The DNA of the CDR3 is TGCAGCGTTGGACCAGGGGCGGGTAGCACCTGGGAGCTGTTTTTT.

This clonotype was seen ten or more times. The J gene is TRBJ1-6, the V gene TRBV6-6, with 9 bases aligning to TRBD1. The CDR3 runs 15 residues. Germline assignment: CDR1 MNHNY and CDR2 SVGAGI (reference sequence). The trim removed 2 bases at V and 7 bases at J, leaving 3 bases unmatched. The CDR3 spells CASSYNGQGNSPLHF. The CDR3 bases are TGTGCCAGCAGTTACAATGGACAGGGGAATTCACCCCTCCACTTT.

This clonotype was counted between two and nine times. The V gene is TRBV20-1, the J gene TRBJ2-3; D is unclear. V lost 5 bases and J 1 base, leaving 10 bases between the germline ends. Per germline, CDR1 DFQATT and CDR2 SNEGSKA (reference sequence). The CDR3 covers 13 residues. The CDR3 here is CSAEDAGTDTQYF. The CDR3 DNA follows: TGCAGTGCTGAGGACGCCGGCACAGATACGCAGTATTTT.

This clonotype occurred a few times. This chain uses TRBV4-1 with TRBJ2-7; 11 bases are a match to TRBD2. This CDR3 spans 16 amino acids. The V and J ends lost 4 bases and 0 bases, in that order; junction bases with no gene match: 5. Germline assignment: CDR1 MGHRA and CDR2 YSYEKL. CDR3 sequence (DNA): TGCGCCAGCAGCCGATTAACTAGCGGGAGCTCCTACGAGCAGTACTTC. Its protein product is CASSRLTSGSSYEQYF.